This T cell receptor (beta chain) originates from a study of shared clonotypes between healthy human individuals. The protocol was immunoSEQ multiplex PCR, while the TCRdb copy is restricted to in-frame clones and leaves out a portion. The top ten hold less than 0.55% of the sample, which has around 1.6 million clones, nearly 99% seen once. This clone is a singleton in its sample. CD4+ cells were split into CD45RA+ naive and CD45RA-negative memory subsets. Sequencing was performed on naive CD4+ T cells sorted from blood. Stated subset: CD45RA+ positively selected. The TCR sequence derives from a man between 25 and 39 years old in good health.

CDR3 bases: TGTGCCAGCAGTTTGTCTACAGGGATTCTTGGAAATCAGCCCCAGCATTTT. Protein product: CASSLSTGILGNQPQHF. V usage is TRBV27 and J usage is TRBJ1-5, with D possibly TRBD1 on 6 matching bases. The CDR3 runs to 17 residues. The V gene's germline CDR1 is MNHEY and CDR2 SMNVEV (reference sequence). Trimming left V 3 bases short and J 4 bases short, with 19 bases between.